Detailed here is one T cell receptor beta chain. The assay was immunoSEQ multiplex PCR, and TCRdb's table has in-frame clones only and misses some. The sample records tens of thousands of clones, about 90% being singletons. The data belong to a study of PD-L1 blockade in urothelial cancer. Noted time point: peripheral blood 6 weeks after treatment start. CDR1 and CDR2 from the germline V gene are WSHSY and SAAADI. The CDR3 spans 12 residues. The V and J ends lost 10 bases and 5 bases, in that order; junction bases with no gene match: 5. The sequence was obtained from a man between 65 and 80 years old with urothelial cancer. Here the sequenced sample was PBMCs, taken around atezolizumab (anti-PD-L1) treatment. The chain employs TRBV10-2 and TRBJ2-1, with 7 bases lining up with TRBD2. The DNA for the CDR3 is TGCGCCACCCGAGCGGGGCACAATGAGCAGTTCTTC. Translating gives CATRAGHNEQFF.